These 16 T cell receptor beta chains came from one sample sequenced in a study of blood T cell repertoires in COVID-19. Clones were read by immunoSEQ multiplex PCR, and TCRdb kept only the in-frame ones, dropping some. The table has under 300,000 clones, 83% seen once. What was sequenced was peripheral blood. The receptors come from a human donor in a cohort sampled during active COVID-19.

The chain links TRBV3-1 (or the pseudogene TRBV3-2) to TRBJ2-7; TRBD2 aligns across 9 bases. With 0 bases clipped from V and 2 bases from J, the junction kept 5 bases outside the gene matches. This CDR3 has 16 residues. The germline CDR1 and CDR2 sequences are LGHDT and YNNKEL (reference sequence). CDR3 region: CASSQDRTSEAYEQYF. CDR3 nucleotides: TGTGCCAGCAGCCAAGATAGGACTAGCGAAGCCTACGAGCAGTACTTC.

This CDR3 reads CASSLDRESQPQHF. The CDR3 DNA reads TGTGCCAGCAGCCTGGACAGGGAGAGTCAGCCCCAGCATTTT. V usage is TRBV6-5 and J usage is TRBJ1-5; TRBD1 agrees at 8 bases. The V and J ends lost 6 bases and 6 bases, in that order; junction bases with no gene match: 7. The germline V gene has CDR1 MNHEY and CDR2 SVGAGI. This CDR3 has 14 amino acids.

CDR3 in amino acids: CASSQVLAGGPLGYEQYF. DNA of the CDR3: TGCGCCAGCAGCCAGGTACTAGCGGGAGGTCCCCTCGGATACGAGCAGTACTTC. The chain uses TRBV4-1 and TRBJ2-7; 12 nucleotides agree with TRBD2. The CDR3 runs to 18 residues. After removal of 3 bases from V and 4 bases from J, the junction contained 13 bases not matched to a gene. CDR1 MGHRA and CDR2 YSYEKL come from the germline V gene.

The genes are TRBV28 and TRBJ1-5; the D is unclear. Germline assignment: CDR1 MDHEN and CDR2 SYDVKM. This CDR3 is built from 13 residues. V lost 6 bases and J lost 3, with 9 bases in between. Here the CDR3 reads CASRTENNQPQHF. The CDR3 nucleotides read TGTGCCAGCAGAACAGAGAACAATCAGCCCCAGCATTTT.

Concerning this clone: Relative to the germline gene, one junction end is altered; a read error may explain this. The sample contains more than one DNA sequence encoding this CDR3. CDR3 loop: CASSEGLGEGYNEQFF. The CDR3 DNA reads TGTGCCAGCAGTGAGGGATTGGGAGAGGGATACAATGAACAGTTCTTC. This chain connects TRBV6-1 to TRBJ2-1; D may be TRBD2 (5 bases). The germline CDR1 and CDR2 sequences are MNHNS and SASEGT. The CDR3 length is 16 residues.

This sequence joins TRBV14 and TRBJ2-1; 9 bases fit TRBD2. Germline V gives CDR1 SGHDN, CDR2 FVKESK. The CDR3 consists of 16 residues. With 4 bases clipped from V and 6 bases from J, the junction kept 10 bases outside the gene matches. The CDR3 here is CASSPPGLARSNEQFF. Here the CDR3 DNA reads TGTGCCAGCAGCCCACCCGGACTAGCGAGAAGCAATGAGCAGTTCTTC.

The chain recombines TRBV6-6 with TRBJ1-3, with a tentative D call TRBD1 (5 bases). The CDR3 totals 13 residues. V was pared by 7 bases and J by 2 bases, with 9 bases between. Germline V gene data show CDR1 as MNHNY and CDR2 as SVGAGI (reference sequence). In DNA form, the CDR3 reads TGTGCCAGCATGGTAGGGGCTGGAAACACCATATATTTT. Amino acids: CASMVGAGNTIYF.

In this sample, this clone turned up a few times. For the CDR3, the DNA is TGCGCCAGCAGCTTCAGCGGATCGAACACCGGGGAGCTGTTTTTT. Its protein product is CASSFSGSNTGELFF. V and J are TRBV5-1 and TRBJ2-2; D possibly corresponds to TRBD2 (5 bases). Germline CDR1 SGHRS, CDR2 YFSETQ. Trimming cost V 2 bases and J 0 bases, with 8 bases left between them. The CDR3 runs 15 residues.

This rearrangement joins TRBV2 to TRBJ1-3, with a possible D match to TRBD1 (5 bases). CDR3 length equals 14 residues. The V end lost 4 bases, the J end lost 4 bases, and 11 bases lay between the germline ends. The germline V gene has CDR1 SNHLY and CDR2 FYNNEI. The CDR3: CASSVEGPGNTIYF. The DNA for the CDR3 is TGTGCCAGCAGTGTGGAGGGACCAGGAAACACCATATATTTT.

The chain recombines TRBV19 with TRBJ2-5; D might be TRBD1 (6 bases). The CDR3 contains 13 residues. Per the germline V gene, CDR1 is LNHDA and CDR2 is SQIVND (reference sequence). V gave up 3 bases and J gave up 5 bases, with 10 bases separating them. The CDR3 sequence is CASSMGAGETQYF. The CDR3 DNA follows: TGTGCCAGTAGTATGGGGGCGGGCGAGACCCAGTACTTC.

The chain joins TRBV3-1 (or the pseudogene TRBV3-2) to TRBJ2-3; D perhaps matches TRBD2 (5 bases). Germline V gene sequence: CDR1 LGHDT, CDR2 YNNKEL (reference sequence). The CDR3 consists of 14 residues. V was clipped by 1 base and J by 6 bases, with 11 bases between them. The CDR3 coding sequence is TGTGCCAGCAGCCAAGGTGCGAGGGCGGATACGCAGTATTTT. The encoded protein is CASSQGARADTQYF.

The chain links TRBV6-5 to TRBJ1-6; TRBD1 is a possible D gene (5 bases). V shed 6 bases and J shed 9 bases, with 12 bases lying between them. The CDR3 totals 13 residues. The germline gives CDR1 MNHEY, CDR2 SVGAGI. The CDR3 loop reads CASSYAGFSPLHF. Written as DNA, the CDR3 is TGTGCCAGCAGCTACGCAGGGTTTTCACCCCTCCACTTT.

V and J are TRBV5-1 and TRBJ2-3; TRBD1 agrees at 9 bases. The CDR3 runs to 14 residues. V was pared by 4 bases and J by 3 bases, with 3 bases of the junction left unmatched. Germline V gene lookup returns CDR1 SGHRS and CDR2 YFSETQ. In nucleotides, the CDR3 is TGCGCCAGCAGCAGGGACAGGGAAACAGATACGCAGTATTTT. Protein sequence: CASSRDRETDTQYF.

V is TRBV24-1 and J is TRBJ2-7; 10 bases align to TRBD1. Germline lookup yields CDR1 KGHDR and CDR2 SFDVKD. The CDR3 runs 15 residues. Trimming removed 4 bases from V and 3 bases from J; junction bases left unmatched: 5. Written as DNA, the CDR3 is TGTGCCACCAGTGACCGGACAGGGGGATTCTACGAGCAGTACTTC. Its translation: CATSDRTGGFYEQYF.

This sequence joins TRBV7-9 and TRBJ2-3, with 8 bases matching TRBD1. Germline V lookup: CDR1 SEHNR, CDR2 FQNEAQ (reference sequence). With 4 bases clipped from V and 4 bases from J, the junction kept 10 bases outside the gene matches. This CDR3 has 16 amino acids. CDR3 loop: CASSSDGTGRADTQYF. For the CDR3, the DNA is TGTGCCAGCAGCTCGGACGGGACAGGTAGAGCAGATACGCAGTATTTT.

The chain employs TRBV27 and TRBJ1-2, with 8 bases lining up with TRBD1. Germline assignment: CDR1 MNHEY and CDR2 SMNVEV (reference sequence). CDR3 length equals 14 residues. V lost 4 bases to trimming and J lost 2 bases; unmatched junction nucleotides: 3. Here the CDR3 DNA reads TGTGCCAGCAGTTGGAGACAGGGGAACTATGGCTACACCTTC. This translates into CASSWRQGNYGYTF.